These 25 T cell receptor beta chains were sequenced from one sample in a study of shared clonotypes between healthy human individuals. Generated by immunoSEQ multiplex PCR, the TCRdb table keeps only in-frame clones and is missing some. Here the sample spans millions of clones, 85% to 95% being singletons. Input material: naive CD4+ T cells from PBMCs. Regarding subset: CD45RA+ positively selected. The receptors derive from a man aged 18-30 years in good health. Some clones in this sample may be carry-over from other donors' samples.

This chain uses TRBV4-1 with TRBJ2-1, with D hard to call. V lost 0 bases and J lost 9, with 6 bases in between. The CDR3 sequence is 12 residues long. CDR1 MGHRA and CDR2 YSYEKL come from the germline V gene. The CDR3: CASSQDVVEQFF. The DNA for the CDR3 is TGCGCCAGCAGCCAAGATGTCGTTGAGCAGTTCTTC.

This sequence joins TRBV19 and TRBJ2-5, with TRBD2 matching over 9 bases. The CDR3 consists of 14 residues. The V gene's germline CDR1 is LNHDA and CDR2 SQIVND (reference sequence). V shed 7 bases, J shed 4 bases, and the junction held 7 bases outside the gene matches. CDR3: CASKAGGSSETQYF. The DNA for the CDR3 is TGTGCCAGTAAGGCGGGAGGGTCCTCAGAGACCCAGTACTTC.

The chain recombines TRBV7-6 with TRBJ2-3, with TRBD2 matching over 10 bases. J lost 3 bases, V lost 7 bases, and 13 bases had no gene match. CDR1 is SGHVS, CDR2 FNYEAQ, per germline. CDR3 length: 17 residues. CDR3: CASTSLGLAGVTDTQYF. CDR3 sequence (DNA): TGTGCCAGCACCTCTTTAGGGCTAGCGGGAGTGACAGATACGCAGTATTTT.

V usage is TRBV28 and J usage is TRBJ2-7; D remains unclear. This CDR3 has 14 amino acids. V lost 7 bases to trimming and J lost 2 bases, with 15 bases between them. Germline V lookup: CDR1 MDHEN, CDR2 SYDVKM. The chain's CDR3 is CASTILGGTYEQYF. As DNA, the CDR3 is TGTGCCAGCACCATCCTGGGCGGAACCTACGAGCAGTACTTC.

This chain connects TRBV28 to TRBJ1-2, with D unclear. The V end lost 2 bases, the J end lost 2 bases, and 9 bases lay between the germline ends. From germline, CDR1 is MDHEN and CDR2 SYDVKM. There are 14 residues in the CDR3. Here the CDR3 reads CASSLVHMNYGYTF. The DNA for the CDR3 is TGTGCCAGCAGTTTAGTACACATGAACTATGGCTACACCTTC.

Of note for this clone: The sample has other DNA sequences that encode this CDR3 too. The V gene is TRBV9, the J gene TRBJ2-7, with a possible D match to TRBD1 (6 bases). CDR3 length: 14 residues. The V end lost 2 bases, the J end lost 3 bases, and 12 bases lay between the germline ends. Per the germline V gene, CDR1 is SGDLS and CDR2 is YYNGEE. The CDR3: CASSVGQGNYEQYF. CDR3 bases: TGTGCCAGCAGCGTGGGGCAGGGGAACTACGAGCAGTACTTC.

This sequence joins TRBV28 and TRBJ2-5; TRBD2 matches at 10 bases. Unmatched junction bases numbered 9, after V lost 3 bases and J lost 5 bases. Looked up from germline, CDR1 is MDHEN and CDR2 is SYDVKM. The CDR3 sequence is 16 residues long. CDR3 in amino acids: CASSFGLAGVGETQYF. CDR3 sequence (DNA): TGTGCCAGCAGTTTTGGTCTAGCGGGAGTGGGGGAGACCCAGTACTTC.

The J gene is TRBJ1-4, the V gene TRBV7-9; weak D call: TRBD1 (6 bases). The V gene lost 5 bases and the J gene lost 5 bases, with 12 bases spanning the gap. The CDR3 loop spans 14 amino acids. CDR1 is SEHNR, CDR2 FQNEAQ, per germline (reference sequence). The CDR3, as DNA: TGTGCCAGCAGCACCCAGGGGTACAATGAAAAACTGTTTTTT. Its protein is CASSTQGYNEKLFF. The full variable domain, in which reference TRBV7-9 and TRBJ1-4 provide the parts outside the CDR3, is DTGVSQNPRHKITKRGQNVTFRCDPISEHNRLYWYRQTLGQGPEFLTYFQNEAQLEKSRLLSDRFSAERPKGSFSTLEIQRTEQGDSAMYLCASSTQGYNEKLFFGSGTQLSVL.

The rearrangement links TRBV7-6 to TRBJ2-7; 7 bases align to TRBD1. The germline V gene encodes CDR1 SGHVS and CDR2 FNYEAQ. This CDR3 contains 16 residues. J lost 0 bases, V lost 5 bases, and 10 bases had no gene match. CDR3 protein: CASSLSDRDSSYEQYF. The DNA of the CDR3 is TGTGCCAGCAGCCTAAGCGACAGGGACAGCTCCTACGAGCAGTACTTC.

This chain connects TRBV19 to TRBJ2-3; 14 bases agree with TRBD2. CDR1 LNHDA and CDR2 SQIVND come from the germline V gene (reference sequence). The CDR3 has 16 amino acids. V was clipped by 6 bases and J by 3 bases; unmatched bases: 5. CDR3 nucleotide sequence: TGTGCCAGTAGCGGGGGGACTAGCGGGAGTACAGATACGCAGTATTTT. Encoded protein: CASSGGTSGSTDTQYF.

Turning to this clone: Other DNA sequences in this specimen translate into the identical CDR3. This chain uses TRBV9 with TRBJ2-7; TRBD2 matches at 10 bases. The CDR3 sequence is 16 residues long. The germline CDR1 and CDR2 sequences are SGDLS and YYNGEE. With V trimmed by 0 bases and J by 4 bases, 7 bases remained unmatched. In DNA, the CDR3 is TGTGCCAGCAGCGTAGGATCTAGCGGGAGTTCGTACGAGCAGTACTTC. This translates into CASSVGSSGSSYEQYF.

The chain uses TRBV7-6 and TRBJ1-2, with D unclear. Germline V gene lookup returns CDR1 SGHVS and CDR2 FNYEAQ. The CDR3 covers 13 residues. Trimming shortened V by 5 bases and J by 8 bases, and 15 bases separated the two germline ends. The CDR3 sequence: CASSDPASGGYTF. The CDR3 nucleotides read TGTGCCAGCAGCGACCCGGCTTCGGGAGGCTACACCTTC.

CDR3 protein: CASSPLGLVGNEQFF. CDR3 nucleotide sequence: TGTGCCAGCAGCCCCCTGGGACTAGTGGGCAATGAGCAGTTCTTC. The J gene is TRBJ2-1, the V gene TRBV5-8; 8 bases are shared with TRBD2. CDR1 SGHTS and CDR2 YDEGEE come from the germline V gene. The CDR3 length is 15 residues. With 4 bases clipped from V and 6 bases from J, the junction kept 9 bases outside the gene matches. Together with reference TRBV5-8 and TRBJ2-1, the CDR3 gives the full variable domain: EAGVTQSPTHLIKTRGQQATLRCSPISGHTSVYWYQQALGLGLQFLLWYDEGEERNRGNFPPRFSGRQFPNYSSELNVNALELEDSALYLCASSPLGLVGNEQFFGPGTRLTVL.

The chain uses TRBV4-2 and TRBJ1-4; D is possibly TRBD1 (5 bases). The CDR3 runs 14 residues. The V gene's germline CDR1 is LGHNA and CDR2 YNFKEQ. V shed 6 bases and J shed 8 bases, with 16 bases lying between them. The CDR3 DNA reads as TGTGCCAGCAGTCAGCCTAGGGGAGGAGAAAAACTGTTTTTT. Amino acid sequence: CASSQPRGGEKLFF.

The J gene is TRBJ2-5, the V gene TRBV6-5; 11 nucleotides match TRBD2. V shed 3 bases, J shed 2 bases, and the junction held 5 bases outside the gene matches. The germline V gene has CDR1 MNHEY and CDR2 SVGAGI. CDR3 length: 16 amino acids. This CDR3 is CASSYEASGRQETQYF. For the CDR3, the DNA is TGTGCCAGCAGTTATGAGGCTAGCGGGAGGCAAGAGACCCAGTACTTC.

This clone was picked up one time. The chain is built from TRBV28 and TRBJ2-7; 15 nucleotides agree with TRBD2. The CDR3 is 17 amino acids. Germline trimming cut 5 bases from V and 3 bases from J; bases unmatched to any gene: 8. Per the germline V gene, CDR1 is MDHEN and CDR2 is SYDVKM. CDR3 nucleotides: TGTGCCAGCAGTCCCGGGGGACTAGCGGGAGGCCACTACGAGCAGTACTTC. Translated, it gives CASSPGGLAGGHYEQYF.

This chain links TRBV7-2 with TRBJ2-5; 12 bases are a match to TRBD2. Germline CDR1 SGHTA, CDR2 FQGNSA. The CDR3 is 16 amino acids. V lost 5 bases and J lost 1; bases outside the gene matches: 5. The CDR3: CASSHPSGRVQETQYF. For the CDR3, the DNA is TGTGCCAGCAGCCATCCTAGCGGGAGGGTCCAAGAGACCCAGTACTTC.

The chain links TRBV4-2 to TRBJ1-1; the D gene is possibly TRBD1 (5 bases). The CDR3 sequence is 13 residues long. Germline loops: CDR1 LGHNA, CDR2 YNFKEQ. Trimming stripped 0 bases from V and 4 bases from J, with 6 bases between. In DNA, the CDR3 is TGTGCCAGCAGCCAAGAAGGGGTCACTGAAGCTTTCTTT. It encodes CASSQEGVTEAFF.

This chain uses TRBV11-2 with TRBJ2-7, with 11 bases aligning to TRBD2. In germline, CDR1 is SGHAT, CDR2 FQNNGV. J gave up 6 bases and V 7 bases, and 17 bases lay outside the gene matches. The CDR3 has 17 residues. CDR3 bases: TGTGCCAGCACCCTTTTCCCCCCTACTAGCGGGAGTTCCGAGCAGTACTTC. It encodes CASTLFPPTSGSSEQYF.

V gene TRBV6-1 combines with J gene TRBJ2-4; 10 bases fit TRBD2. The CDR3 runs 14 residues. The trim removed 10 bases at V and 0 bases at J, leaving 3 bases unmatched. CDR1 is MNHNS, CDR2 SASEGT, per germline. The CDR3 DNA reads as TGTGCCACCCGACTAGCGGGAGCCAAAAACATTCAGTACTTC. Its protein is CATRLAGAKNIQYF.

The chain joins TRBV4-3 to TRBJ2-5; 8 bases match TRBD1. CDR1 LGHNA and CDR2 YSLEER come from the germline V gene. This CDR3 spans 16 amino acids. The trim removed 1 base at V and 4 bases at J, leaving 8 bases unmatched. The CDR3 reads CASSQGNRGTRETQYF. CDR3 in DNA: TGCGCCAGCAGCCAAGGAAACAGGGGGACGAGAGAGACCCAGTACTTC.

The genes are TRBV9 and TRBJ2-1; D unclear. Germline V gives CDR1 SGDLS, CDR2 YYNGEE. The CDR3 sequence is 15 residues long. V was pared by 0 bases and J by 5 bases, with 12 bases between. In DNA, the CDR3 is TGTGCCAGCAGCGTAGGAGTCAGGTTCGACAATGAGCAGTTCTTC. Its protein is CASSVGVRFDNEQFF. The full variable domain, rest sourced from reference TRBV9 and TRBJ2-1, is DSGVTQTPKHLITATGQRVTLRCSPRSGDLSVYWYQQSLDQGLQFLIQYYNGEERAKGNILERFSAQQFPDLHSELNLSSLELGDSALYFCASSVGVRFDNEQFFGPGTRLTVL.

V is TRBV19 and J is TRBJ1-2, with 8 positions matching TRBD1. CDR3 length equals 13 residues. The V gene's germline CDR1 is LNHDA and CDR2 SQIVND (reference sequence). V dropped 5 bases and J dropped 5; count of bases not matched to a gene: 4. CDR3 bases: TGTGCCAGTAGTCCGGACAGGGCATATGGCTACACCTTC. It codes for CASSPDRAYGYTF.

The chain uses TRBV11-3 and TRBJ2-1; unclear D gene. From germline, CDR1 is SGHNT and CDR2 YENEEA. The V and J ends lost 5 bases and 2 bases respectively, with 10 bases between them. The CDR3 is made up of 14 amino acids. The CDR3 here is CASSLRGTYNEQFF. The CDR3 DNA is TGTGCCAGCAGCCTCCGTGGTACCTACAATGAGCAGTTCTTC.

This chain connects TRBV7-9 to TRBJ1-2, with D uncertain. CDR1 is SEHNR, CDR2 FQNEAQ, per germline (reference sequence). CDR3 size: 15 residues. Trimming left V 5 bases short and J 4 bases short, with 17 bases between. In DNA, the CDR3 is TGTGCCAGCAGCGCCGAGATTGCAGCCTTCTATGGCTACACCTTC. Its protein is CASSAEIAAFYGYTF.